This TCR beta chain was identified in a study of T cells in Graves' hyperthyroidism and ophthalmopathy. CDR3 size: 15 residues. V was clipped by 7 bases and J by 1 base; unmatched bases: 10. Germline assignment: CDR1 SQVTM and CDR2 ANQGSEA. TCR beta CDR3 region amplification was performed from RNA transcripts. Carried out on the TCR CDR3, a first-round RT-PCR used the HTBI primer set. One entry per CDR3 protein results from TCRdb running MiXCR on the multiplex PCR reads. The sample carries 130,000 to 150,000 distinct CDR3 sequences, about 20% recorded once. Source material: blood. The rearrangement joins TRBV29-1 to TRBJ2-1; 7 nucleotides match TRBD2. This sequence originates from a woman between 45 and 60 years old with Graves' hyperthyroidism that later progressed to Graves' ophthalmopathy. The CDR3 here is CSAEGAGESYNEQFF. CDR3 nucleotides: TGCAGCGCCGAAGGGGCGGGAGAGTCCTACAATGAGCAGTTCTTC.